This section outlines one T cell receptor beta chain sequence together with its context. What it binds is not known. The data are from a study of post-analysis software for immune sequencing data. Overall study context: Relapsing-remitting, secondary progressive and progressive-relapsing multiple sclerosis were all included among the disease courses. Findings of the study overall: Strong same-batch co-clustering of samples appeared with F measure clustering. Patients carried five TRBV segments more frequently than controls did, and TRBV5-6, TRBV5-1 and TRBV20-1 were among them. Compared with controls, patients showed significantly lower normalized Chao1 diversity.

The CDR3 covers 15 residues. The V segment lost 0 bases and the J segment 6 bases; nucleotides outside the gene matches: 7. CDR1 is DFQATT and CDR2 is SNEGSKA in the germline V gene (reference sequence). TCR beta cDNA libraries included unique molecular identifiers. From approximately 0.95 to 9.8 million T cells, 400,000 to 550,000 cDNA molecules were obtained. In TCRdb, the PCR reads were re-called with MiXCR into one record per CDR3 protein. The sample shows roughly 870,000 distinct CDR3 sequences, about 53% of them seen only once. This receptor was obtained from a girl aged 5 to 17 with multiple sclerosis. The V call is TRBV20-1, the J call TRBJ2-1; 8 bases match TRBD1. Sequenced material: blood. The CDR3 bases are TGCAGTGCTAGAGATATAGGACAGGGCGGCAATGAGCAGTTCTTC. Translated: CSARDIGQGGNEQFF.